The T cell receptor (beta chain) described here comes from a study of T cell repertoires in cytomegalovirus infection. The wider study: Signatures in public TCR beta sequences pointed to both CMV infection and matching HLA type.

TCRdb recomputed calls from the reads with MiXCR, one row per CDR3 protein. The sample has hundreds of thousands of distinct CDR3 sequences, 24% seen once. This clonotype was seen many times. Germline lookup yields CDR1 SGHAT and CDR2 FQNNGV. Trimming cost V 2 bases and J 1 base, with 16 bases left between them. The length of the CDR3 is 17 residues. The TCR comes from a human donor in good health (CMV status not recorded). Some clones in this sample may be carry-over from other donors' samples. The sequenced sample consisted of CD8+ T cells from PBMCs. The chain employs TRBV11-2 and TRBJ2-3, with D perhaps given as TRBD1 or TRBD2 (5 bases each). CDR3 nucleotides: TGTGCCAGCAGCTTAAGGTTCGGGACCGCCGGCACAGATACGCAGTATTTT. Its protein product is CASSLRFGTAGTDTQYF.